The rows below give T cell receptor beta chains drawn from one sample of a study of shared clonotypes between healthy human individuals. The data were produced by immunoSEQ multiplex PCR, yet TCRdb's version contains in-frame clones alone and is incomplete. The sample lists approximately 2,200,000 clones; about 92% were seen once. The sequenced sample consisted of naive CD8+ T cells from PBMCs. Receptors were obtained from a man aged 18-30 years in good health. Some clones in this sample may be carry-over from other donors' samples. Each CDR3 is given with its conserved first and last residue. Not all rows give a size; the values are once, few, many and, for expanded clones, a class.

clone size: .
V gene: TRBV14
CDR3 length: 13
CDR3 protein: CASSQKGGREQYF

clone size: .
V gene: TRBV6-5
CDR3 length: 16
CDR3 protein: CASSYVRQRDTDTQYF

clone size: .
V gene: TRBV28
CDR3 length: 11
CDR3 protein: CASRAEDEAFF

clone size: .
V gene: TRBV28
CDR3 length: 13
CDR3 protein: CASMSTSSYEQYF

clone size: .
V gene: TRBV5-1
CDR3 length: 16
CDR3 protein: CASSWTGTSFYNEQFF

clone size: .
V gene: TRBV15
CDR3 length: 15
CDR3 protein: CATSSDRGGLYEQYF

clone size: .
V gene: TRBV6-4
CDR3 length: 13
CDR3 protein: CASSDGSLKGYTF

clone size: .
V gene: TRBV7-9
CDR3 length: 17
CDR3 protein: CASSLVVALGGPNEQFF

clone size: .
V gene: TRBV4-1
CDR3 length: 14
CDR3 protein: CASSQPTWNTEAFF

clone size: .
V gene: TRBV28
CDR3 length: 10
CDR3 protein: CATTTPEAFF

clone size: .
V gene: TRBV11-2
CDR3 length: 15
CDR3 protein: CASSSFLGRNQPQHF

clone size: .
V gene: TRBV7-8
CDR3 length: 14
CDR3 protein: CASSSGQSVLGYTF

clone size: .
V gene: TRBV10-3
CDR3 length: 15
CDR3 protein: CAISESRTGNEKLFF

clone size: .
V gene: TRBV19
CDR3 length: 15
CDR3 protein: CASTTGQGPNTEAFF

clone size: .
V gene: TRBV5-4
CDR3 length: 12
CDR3 protein: CASSGTDSEQYF

clone size: .
V gene: TRBV27
CDR3 length: 13
CDR3 protein: CASSLRRASPRHF

clone size: .
V gene: TRBV28
CDR3 length: 14
CDR3 protein: CASSLPTSSHEQYF

clone size: .
V gene: TRBV15
CDR3 length: 14
CDR3 protein: CATSRGSSNNEQFF

clone size: few
V gene: TRBV29-1
CDR3 length: 10
CDR3 protein: CSGRVGELFF

clone size: .
V gene: TRBV7-6
CDR3 length: 15
CDR3 protein: CASSQGWATNEKLFF

clone size: .
V gene: TRBV7-8
CDR3 length: 17
CDR3 protein: CASSLAGEAGGTDTQYF

clone size: .
V gene: TRBV4-1
CDR3 length: 13
CDR3 protein: CASSQTDRNEQYF

clone size: .
V gene: TRBV6-1
CDR3 length: 15
CDR3 protein: CASSGRLKLYNEQFF

clone size: .
V gene: TRBV27
CDR3 length: 13
CDR3 protein: CASRARSTDTQYF

clone size: .
V gene: TRBV11-2
CDR3 length: 15
CDR3 protein: CASSLGASAYYEQYF

clone size: .
V gene: TRBV6-5
CDR3 length: 16
CDR3 protein: CASSYRQPSVGYEQYF

clone size: .
V gene: TRBV7-9
CDR3 length: 12
CDR3 protein: CATAGGNTEAFF

clone size: .
V gene: TRBV7-9
CDR3 length: 15
CDR3 protein: CASKISGSSYNEQFF

clone size: once
V gene: TRBV6-5
CDR3 length: 14
CDR3 protein: CASSPTGPGGGYTF

clone size: .
V gene: TRBV2
CDR3 length: 15
CDR3 protein: CASSALASGIYEQYF

clone size: .
V gene: TRBV18
CDR3 length: 15
CDR3 protein: CASSLPDGTFYGYTF

clone size: .
V gene: TRBV27
CDR3 length: 13
CDR3 protein: CASSDRGPQPQHF

clone size: .
V gene: TRBV2
CDR3 length: 15
CDR3 protein: CASSAGGGVDQPQHF

clone size: .
V gene: TRBV27
CDR3 length: 14
CDR3 protein: CASSFGGFANEQFF

clone size: .
V gene: TRBV29-1
CDR3 length: 17
CDR3 protein: CSVAGGGLGGSNQPQHF

clone size: .
V gene: TRBV9
CDR3 length: 15
CDR3 protein: CASSVAGGEGNEQFF

clone size: .
V gene: TRBV7-9
CDR3 length: 13
CDR3 protein: CASKPPSYNEQFF

clone size: once
V gene: TRBV10-3
CDR3 length: 11
CDR3 protein: CAISFPHGYTF

clone size: .
V gene: TRBV30
CDR3 length: 14
CDR3 protein: CAWSGTGNPYEQYF

clone size: .
V gene: TRBV6-1
CDR3 length: 14
CDR3 protein: CASGDRGMNTEAFF

clone size: .
V gene: TRBV7-2
CDR3 length: 14
CDR3 protein: CASSSRTGPEKLFF

clone size: .
V gene: TRBV30
CDR3 length: 14
CDR3 protein: CAWSPRGISYEQYF

clone size: .
V gene: TRBV5-4
CDR3 length: 14
CDR3 protein: CASSLLAGPHEQYF

clone size: .
V gene: TRBV27
CDR3 length: 14
CDR3 protein: CASSFTGIIYEQYF

clone size: .
V gene: TRBV19
CDR3 length: 15
CDR3 protein: CASSIDRTAYNEQFF

clone size: .
V gene: TRBV18
CDR3 length: 19
CDR3 protein: CASSPRPGTGGGTNEKLFF

clone size: .
V gene: TRBV7-9
CDR3 length: 15
CDR3 protein: CASSPSGLASYEQYF

clone size: .
V gene: TRBV27
CDR3 length: 13
CDR3 protein: CASSLPRADTQYF

clone size: .
V gene: TRBV5-6
CDR3 length: 17
CDR3 protein: CASSLASPDRGFHEQFF

clone size: .
V gene: TRBV11-3
CDR3 length: 17
CDR3 protein: CASSLGRLRQGTGELFF

clone size: once
V gene: TRBV28
CDR3 length: 14
CDR3 protein: CASSRTGGNTEAFF

clone size: .
V gene: TRBV5-6
CDR3 length: 15
CDR3 protein: CASSLGGRTYNEQFF

clone size: .
V gene: TRBV19
CDR3 length: 15
CDR3 protein: CASSIDLGTAYEQYF

clone size: .
V gene: TRBV6-5
CDR3 length: 15
CDR3 protein: CASSYGSGSQETQYF

clone size: .
V gene: TRBV30
CDR3 length: 11
CDR3 protein: CAWSVMDEQYF

clone size: .
V gene: TRBV19
CDR3 length: 15
CDR3 protein: CASPRADREVYGYTF

clone size: .
V gene: TRBV27
CDR3 length: 15
CDR3 protein: CASSLSGALGSEQYF